This T cell receptor beta chain was recorded in a study of long-term antiretroviral therapy in people with HIV (dated by TCRdb to between 2021 and 2024). About the investigation overall: The earliest samples were collected roughly a decade before the 2015 WHO recommendation for immediate ART, at a time when ART was usually postponed until CD4 counts fell. This retrospective serial study examined whether starting ART and sustained HIV suppression were associated with changes in the composition and diversity of the TRB repertoire in peripheral blood. From 30 adults with confirmed HIV infection, the cohort provided 150 to 200 cryopreserved PBMC samples, gathered serially across a mean of approximately six years (range 1-12). Among the 30 or so participants with HIV, approximately 10 were female. No cross-contamination during QIAcube processing was seen in test extractions of a monoclonal T-cell line run alongside 30 or so polyclonal samples.

Study-wide conclusions, independent of this receptor: The samples span the years 2004 to 2017, and the ART regimens used may be less effective than current regimens. Because cell numbers in pre-ART samples were limited, unsorted PBMC were profiled instead of sorted CD4+ and CD8+ T cells. Expanded TRB clones identified before ART initiation dominated the repertoire across all time points, though the dominance fluctuated and decreased in many PLHIV after ART. Compared with controls, HIV repertoires had narrower CDR3 length ranges, and the network structure pointed to an antigen-experienced repertoire that shifted only slightly toward naive after ART. No data were available on ART adherence, viral resistance or therapy changes, limiting inferences about post-ART repertoire changes. Starting ART was linked to a significant rise in TRB diversity, yet even with long-term ART the diversity remained significantly lower than in transplant donor controls. Limited PBMC availability meant only the TCR beta chain was sequenced, without alpha chain pairing.

The immunoSEQ hsTCRB v3.0 assay was used at survey level resolution to sequence the TRB variable region. The target sequencing depth for TRB was about 40,000-55,000 T-cell genomes per sample. Pooled TRB libraries were sequenced on an Illumina MiSeq with a v3 150-cycle kit. In the paper's pipeline: Repertoire analysis was run in R within a reproducible Nextflow workflow that covered QC, data transformation and analysis. LymphoSeq2, an R package for exploring AIRR-Seq data, was used to implement the custom analyses. A handful of samples yielding fewer than 5000 total TRB sequences were excluded, leaving around 190 analyzed HIV repertoires. Among the 190 or so HIV repertoires that were kept, roughly 59 were collected before ART initiation and roughly 130 were collected after ART initiation. Each repertoire was downsampled to 5000 TRB nucleotide sequences, and summary statistics were averaged across 100 downsampling iterations. TRB sequences were retained for analysis only if CDR3 regions of at least seven amino acids were present. Two measures captured diversity: a Shannon entropy-derived clonality score and the Gini coefficient. In repertoire networks, the top 5000 CDR3 amino acid sequences were linked whenever an edit distance of one separated two sequences. GLIPH2 predicted antigen specificity groups and MHC restriction for TRB CDR3 amino acid sequences. To flag known associations with CMV, EBV, HIV or tissue antigens, CDR3 amino acid sequences were compared against VDJdb and McPAS-TCR. Pre-ART, post-ART and control groups were compared with Wilcoxon signed-rank tests and Holm-Bonferroni correction. TCRdb took this table from immuneACCESS and kept in-frame rearrangements with V and J called. Such tables lack part of the clones; where checked against another copy, unresolved V genes explain under half of the gap, and the rest is unexplained. The DNA was the basis for D and trimming; V, J and clone size are from that table. Counted in this sample were 20,000 to 25,000 clones; roughly four fifths of them appeared once. The ten largest clones add up to roughly an eighth of the sample.

To be included, a participant needed at least one PBMC sample from before ART initiation plus at least two post-ART samples. All participants with HIV were treated in the United States of America. Before DNA extraction, cryopreserved samples containing roughly 1-10 million PBMC were thawed and washed. At the time of the earliest PBMC sample, participants with HIV were aged between roughly 20 and 60 years. Per participant, PBMC samples came from 1-4 timepoints prior to ART initiation and 2-8 timepoints following ART initiation, for a median of 7 samples. Serial HIV viral load, CD4+ T-cell count, ART history and demographic data were obtained for every participant. Genomic DNA was extracted from unsorted PBMC with a Qiagen kit on a QIAcube, processed in batches of 12 samples. This clone was seen once. The clone's antigen remains unknown. Per-base qualities were not stored, and no clone one base away is much larger.

CDR1 and CDR2 (SGHDN, FVKESK) derive from the germline V gene. At the junction V is shortened by 2 bases and J by 2 bases; bases outside the gene matches: 5. The CDR3 starts with the cysteine, ends with the phenylalanine, and has 16 residues. The only DNA kept is the CDR3, 48 bases in frame from the first base. This TCR was sampled from a woman aged 40 to 55 with HIV. The source was unsorted PBMCs, collected approximately 1.8 years before starting antiretroviral therapy. This chain is built from TRBV14 and TRBJ2-3; 9 central bases correspond to TRBD1. Here the CDR3 is given as CASSQSGDRVTDTQYF. In nucleotides, the sequence is TGTGCCAGCAGCCAATCTGGGGACAGGGTCACAGATACGCAGTATTTT.